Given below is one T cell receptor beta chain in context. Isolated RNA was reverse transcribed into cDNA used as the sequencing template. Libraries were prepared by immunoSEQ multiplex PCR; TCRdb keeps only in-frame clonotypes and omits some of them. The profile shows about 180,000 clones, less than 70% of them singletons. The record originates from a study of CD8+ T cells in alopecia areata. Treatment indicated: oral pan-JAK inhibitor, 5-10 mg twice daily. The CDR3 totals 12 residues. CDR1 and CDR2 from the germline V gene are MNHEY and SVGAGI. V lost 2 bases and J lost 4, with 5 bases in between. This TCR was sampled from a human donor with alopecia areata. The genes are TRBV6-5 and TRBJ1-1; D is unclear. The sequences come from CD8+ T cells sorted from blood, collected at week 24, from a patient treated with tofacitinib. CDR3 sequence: CASSYEGTEAFF. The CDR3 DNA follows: TGTGCCAGCAGTTACGAGGGCACTGAAGCTTTCTTT.